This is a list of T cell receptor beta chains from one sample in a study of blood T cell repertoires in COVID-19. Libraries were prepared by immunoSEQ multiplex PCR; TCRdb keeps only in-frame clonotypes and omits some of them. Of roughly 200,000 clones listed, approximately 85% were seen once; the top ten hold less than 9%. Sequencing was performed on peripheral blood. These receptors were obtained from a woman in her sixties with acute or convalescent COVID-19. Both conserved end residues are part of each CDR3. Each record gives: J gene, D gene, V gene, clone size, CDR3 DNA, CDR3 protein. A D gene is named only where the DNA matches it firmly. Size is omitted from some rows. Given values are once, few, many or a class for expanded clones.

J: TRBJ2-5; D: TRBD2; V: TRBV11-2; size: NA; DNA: TGTGCCAGCGGCCTCGGGGGAGGGGAGACCCAGTACTTC; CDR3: CASGLGGGETQYF
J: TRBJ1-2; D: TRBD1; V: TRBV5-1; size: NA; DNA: TGCGCCAGCAGCCTTCGGACAGGAGAATATGGCTACACCTTC; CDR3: CASSLRTGEYGYTF
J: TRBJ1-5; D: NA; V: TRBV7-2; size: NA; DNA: TGTGCCAGCAGCCCTGAAGGCACAGGAGGGCATAATCAGCCCCAGCATTTT; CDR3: CASSPEGTGGHNQPQHF
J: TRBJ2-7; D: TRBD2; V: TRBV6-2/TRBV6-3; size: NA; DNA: TGTGCCAGCAGTAACCCTCCGGGACTAGCGGTCTCCTACGAGCAGTACTTC; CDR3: CASSNPPGLAVSYEQYF
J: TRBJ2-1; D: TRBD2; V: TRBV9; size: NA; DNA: TGTGCCAGCAGCGTAGGGGGACTAGCGGGGACGGAGGGGCAGTTCTTC; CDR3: CASSVGGLAGTEGQFF
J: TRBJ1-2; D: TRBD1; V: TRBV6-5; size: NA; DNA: TGTGCCAGTAAGGACAGGACGGACGGCTACACCTTC; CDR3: CASKDRTDGYTF
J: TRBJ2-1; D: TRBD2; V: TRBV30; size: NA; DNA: TGTGCCTGGGGGCTAGCGGGAGGACACAATGAGCAGTTCTTC; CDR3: CAWGLAGGHNEQFF
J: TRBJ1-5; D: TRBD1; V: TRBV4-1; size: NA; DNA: TGCGCCAGCAGCCAACCGACAGGGAGCAATCAGCCCCAGCATTTT; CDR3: CASSQPTGSNQPQHF
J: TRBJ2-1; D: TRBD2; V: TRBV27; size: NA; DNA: TGTGCCAGCAGTTTAGGTTTGCGTCTAGCGGGAGATGAGCAGTTCTTC; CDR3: CASSLGLRLAGDEQFF
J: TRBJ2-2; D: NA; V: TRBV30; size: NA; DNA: TGTGCCTGGAGTGTACCTCGAGGGCGGGGAACCGGGGAGCTGTTTTTT; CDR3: CAWSVPRGRGTGELFF
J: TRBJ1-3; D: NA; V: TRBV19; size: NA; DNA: TGTGCCAGTAGTAATGCCCGAAGGGGATCTGGAAACACCATATATTTT; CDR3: CASSNARRGSGNTIYF
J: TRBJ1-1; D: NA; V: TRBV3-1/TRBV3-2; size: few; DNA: TGTGCCAGCAGCCAAGTTGGGAGACAAGCTGAAGCTTTCTTT; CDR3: CASSQVGRQAEAFF
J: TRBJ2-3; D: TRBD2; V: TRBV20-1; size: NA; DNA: TGCAGTGCTAGTAGCGGGAGTCTCGATACGCAGTATTTT; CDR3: CSASSGSLDTQYF
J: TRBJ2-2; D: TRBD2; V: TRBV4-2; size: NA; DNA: TGTGCCAGCAGCCAGAGGCTAGCGGGAGGGCCAGGGAGCGGGGAGCTGTTTTTT; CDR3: CASSQRLAGGPGSGELFF
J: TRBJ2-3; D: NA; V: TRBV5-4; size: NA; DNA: TGTGCCAGCAGCCCACAACTGCGGGGCTCTAGCACAGATACGCAGTATTTT; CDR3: CASSPQLRGSSTDTQYF
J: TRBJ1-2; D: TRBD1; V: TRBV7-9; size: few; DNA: TGTGCCAGCAGTCAGACAGGGAACTATGGCTACACCTTC; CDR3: CASSQTGNYGYTF
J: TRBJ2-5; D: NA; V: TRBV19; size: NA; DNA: TGTGCCAGTACGGAGGCCCAGTACTTC; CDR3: CASTEAQYF
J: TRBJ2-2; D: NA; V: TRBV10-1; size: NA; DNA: TGCGCCAGCAGTTCGACCGGGGAGCTGTTTTTT; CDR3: CASSSTGELFF
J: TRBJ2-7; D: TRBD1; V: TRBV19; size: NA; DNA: TGTGCCAGTAGTATTCCCGGGACAGGAAACGAGCAGTACTTC; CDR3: CASSIPGTGNEQYF
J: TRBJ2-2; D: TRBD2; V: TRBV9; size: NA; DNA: TGTGCCAGCAGCGTAGGTTGGGCAGGGAGGGACACCGGGGAGCTGTTTTTT; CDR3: CASSVGWAGRDTGELFF
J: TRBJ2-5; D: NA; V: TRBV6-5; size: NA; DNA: TGTGCCAGCAGCCGCAGACGGAGGGAAGAGACCCAGTACTTC; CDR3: CASSRRRREETQYF
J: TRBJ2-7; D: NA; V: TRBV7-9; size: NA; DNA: TGTGCCAGCAGCTTGAACAGGGACTCCTACGAGCAGTACTTC; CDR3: CASSLNRDSYEQYF
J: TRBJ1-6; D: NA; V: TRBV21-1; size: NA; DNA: TGTGCCAGCAGTTTCCTACAGGGGAAGGATTCACCCCTCCACTTT; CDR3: CASSFLQGKDSPLHF
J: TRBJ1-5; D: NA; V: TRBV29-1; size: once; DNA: TGCAGCGTTCTCCTAAGGGGCAGCCAGTTTAGCAATCAGCCCCAGCATTTT; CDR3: CSVLLRGSQFSNQPQHF
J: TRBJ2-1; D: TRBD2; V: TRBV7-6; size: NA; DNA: TGTGCCAGCAGCCCCACGGGGGGAGGCTTCGATGAGCAGTTCTTC; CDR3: CASSPTGGGFDEQFF
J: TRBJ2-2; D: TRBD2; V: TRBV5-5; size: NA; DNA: TGTGCCAGCAGCCCGGGGGGGACACAGACCGGGGAGCTGTTTTTT; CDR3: CASSPGGTQTGELFF
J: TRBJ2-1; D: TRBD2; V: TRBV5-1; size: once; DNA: TGCGCCAGCAGCTGGGGGACTAGCGGGATGTCCTACAATGAGCAGTTCTTC; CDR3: CASSWGTSGMSYNEQFF
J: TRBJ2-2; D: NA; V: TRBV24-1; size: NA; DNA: TGTGCCACCAGTGTGGCAGGAACGAACACCGGGGAGCTGTTTTTT; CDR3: CATSVAGTNTGELFF
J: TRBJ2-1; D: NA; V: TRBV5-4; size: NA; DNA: TGTGCCAGCAGCAGGGACATAAACAATGAGCAGTTCTTC; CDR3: CASSRDINNEQFF
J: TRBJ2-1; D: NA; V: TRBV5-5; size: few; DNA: TGTGCCAGCAGTTCGGAACAGCCCAATGAGCAGTTCTTC; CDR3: CASSSEQPNEQFF
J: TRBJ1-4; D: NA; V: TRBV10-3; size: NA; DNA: TGTGCCATCAGTGATCGGGGAGGGGAAAAACTGTTTTTT; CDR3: CAISDRGGEKLFF
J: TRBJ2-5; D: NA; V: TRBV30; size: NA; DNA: TGTGCCTGGAGTGTAGGGGCAGTCCAAGAGACCCAGTACTTC; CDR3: CAWSVGAVQETQYF
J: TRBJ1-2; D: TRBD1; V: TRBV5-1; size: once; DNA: TGCGCCAGCAGCTTTTCGACAGGGAACTATGGCTACACCTTC; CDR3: CASSFSTGNYGYTF
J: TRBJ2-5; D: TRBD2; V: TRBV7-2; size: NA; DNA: TGTGCCAGCAGCTTACTAGCGGGAAACCAAGAGACCCAGTACTTC; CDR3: CASSLLAGNQETQYF
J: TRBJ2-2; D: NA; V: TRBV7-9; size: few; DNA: TGTGCCAGCAGCGCCGACTGGACCGGGGAGCTGTTTTTT; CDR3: CASSADWTGELFF
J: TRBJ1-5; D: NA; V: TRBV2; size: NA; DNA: TGTGCCAGCAGTGTTGGGCAGCTTCTTAATCAGCCCCAGCATTTT; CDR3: CASSVGQLLNQPQHF
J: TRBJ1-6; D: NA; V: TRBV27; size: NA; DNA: TGTGCCAGCAGCGTTCGGAATTCACCCCTCCACTTT; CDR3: CASSVRNSPLHF
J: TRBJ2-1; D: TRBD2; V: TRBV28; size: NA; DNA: TGTGCCAGCAGCCCCAGCGGGAGGCGTTACAATGAGCAGTTCTTC; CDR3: CASSPSGRRYNEQFF
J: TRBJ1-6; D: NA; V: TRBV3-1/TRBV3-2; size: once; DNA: TGTGCCAGCAGCCAGGGCGGGGGTAATTCACCCCTCCACTTT; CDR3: CASSQGGGNSPLHF
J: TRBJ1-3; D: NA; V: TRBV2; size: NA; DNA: TGTGCCAGCAGTGGGTCGAGACGGGACACTGGAAACACCATATATTTT; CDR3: CASSGSRRDTGNTIYF
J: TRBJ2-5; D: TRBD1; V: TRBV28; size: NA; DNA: TGTGCCAGCAGTGTGACAGGGGAGACCCAGTACTTC; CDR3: CASSVTGETQYF
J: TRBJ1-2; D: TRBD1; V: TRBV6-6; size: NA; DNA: TGTGCCAGCAGACCGGGACAGGGGAGCGGCTACACCTTC; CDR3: CASRPGQGSGYTF
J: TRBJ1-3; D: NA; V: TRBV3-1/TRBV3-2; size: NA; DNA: TGTGCCAGCAGCCAAGTCGGTGGGGGCCCCGGAACTGGAAACACCATATATTTT; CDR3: CASSQVGGGPGTGNTIYF
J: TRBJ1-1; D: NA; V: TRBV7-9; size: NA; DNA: TGTGCCAGCAGCTTCCCCCTAGCGGCAGAAGCTTTCTTT; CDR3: CASSFPLAAEAFF
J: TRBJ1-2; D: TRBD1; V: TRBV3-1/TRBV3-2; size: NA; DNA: TGTGCCAGCAGCCAAGCAACAGGGGAACGCTATGGCTACACCTTC; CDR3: CASSQATGERYGYTF
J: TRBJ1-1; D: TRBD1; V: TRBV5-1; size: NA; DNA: TGCGCCAGCAGCTGGGACAGAGTGAACACTGAAGCTTTCTTT; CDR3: CASSWDRVNTEAFF
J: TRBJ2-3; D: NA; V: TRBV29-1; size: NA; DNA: TGCAGCGTTATGATTATAGCAAGCACAGATACGCAGTATTTT; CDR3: CSVMIIASTDTQYF
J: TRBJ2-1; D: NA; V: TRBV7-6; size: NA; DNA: TGTGCCAGCTCCTATTGGGGCGTAGGGAAGAATGAGCAGTTCTTC; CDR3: CASSYWGVGKNEQFF
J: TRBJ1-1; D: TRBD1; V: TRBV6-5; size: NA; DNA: TGTGCCAGCAGGAGGGACAGAACGAACACTGAAGCTTTCTTT; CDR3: CASRRDRTNTEAFF